This passage covers 20 T cell receptor beta chains from one sample sequenced in a study of cytomegalovirus exposure and HLA in healthy donors. Primers for the PCR totalled 60 Vbeta and 13 Jbeta. TCRdb's copy holds only in-frame clones and misses some; the assay was immunoSEQ multiplex PCR. This repertoire shows about 110,000 clones, roughly 80% found once; its top ten account for 6.9%. The specimen was PBMCs. The receptor set was obtained from a man aged 25-45 years in good health and CMV-seropositive.

The CDR3: CASRQAGQEDYGYTF. CDR3 sequence (DNA): TGTGCCAGCAGACAAGCCGGCCAAGAGGACTATGGCTACACCTTC. The chain employs TRBV6-5 and TRBJ1-2; unclear D gene. The CDR3 consists of 15 residues. The germline V and J ends were trimmed by 6 bases and 3 bases, with 17 bases remaining between them. Germline loops: CDR1 MNHEY, CDR2 SVGAGI.

The chain recombines TRBV10-1 with TRBJ1-2; D is possibly TRBD1 (6 bases). Germline CDR1 and CDR2: WNHNN and SYGVQD (reference sequence). This CDR3 region has 13 residues. V was pared by 2 bases and J by 4 bases, with 8 bases between. The CDR3, as DNA: TGCGCCAGCAGTGAGAAAGGGGGCTATGGCTACACCTTC. As protein: CASSEKGGYGYTF.

The V gene is TRBV7-8, the J gene TRBJ2-2; D perhaps matches TRBD1 (6 bases). This CDR3 is 15 amino acids long. Germline CDR1 reads SGHVS; CDR2 reads FQNEAQ. V lost 2 bases to trimming and J lost 5 bases, with 12 bases between them. The CDR3 DNA sequence: TGTGCCAGCAGCTTAAGAGGACAGAGGACCGGGGAGCTGTTTTTT. This sequence encodes CASSLRGQRTGELFF.

The V call is TRBV7-9, the J call TRBJ1-6, with D possibly TRBD1 on 5 matching bases. Germline loops: CDR1 SEHNR, CDR2 FQNEAQ (reference sequence). Trimming took 7 bases from V and 11 from J, leaving 15 bases between them. The CDR3 runs to 13 residues. The CDR3 spells CASIRGNGPPLHF. CDR3 sequence (DNA): TGTGCCAGCATTCGGGGGAACGGTCCACCCCTCCACTTT.

This rearrangement joins TRBV6-5 to TRBJ2-1; D is unclear. V was clipped by 6 bases and J by 4 bases, with 16 bases between them. CDR1 and CDR2 (germline): MNHEY, SVGAGI. This CDR3 region has 15 residues. The CDR3 bases are TGTGCCAGCAGGACAAGTTTCCCCATTTACAATGAGCAGTTCTTC. Amino acid sequence: CASRTSFPIYNEQFF.

The genes are TRBV7-2 and TRBJ2-1, with 11 bases matching TRBD2. Per germline, CDR1 SGHTA and CDR2 FQGNSA. The CDR3 extends over 17 amino acids. The ends lost 5 bases at V and 4 bases at J; junction bases unmatched: 10. CDR3 residues: CASSGGWGTSGYNEQFF. CDR3 nucleotides: TGTGCCAGCAGCGGTGGATGGGGGACTAGCGGTTACAATGAGCAGTTCTTC.

This rearrangement joins TRBV5-4 to TRBJ1-2; 7 bases fit TRBD1. The CDR3 has 15 amino acids. V was pared by 4 bases and J by 1 base, with 7 bases of the junction left unmatched. Germline loops: CDR1 SGHNT, CDR2 YYREEE (reference sequence). CDR3 amino acids: CASSTDREVNYGYTF. In nucleotides, the CDR3 is TGTGCCAGCAGCACTGACAGGGAGGTTAACTATGGCTACACCTTC.

A remark on this clone: Other DNA sequences in the sample encode the same CDR3. The V call is TRBV6-5, the J call TRBJ1-2, with a weak D call TRBD1 (5 bases). Trimming left V 6 bases short and J 4 bases short, with 12 bases between. Germline CDR1 is MNHEY and CDR2 is SVGAGI. CDR3 size: 13 residues. CDR3 residues: CASRSGLGYGYTF. DNA for the CDR3: TGTGCCAGCAGATCAGGGTTAGGCTATGGCTACACCTTC.

The chain has TRBV27 and TRBJ1-2; a weak D match, TRBD1 (5 bases). V was pared by 5 bases and J by 4 bases, with 17 bases between. CDR3 length: 15 amino acids. The germline V gene encodes CDR1 MNHEY and CDR2 SMNVEV (reference sequence). The CDR3 is CASSPRRRGGYGYTF. CDR3 in DNA: TGTGCCAGCAGTCCCAGGAGGCGGGGGGGCTATGGCTACACCTTC.

The chain joins TRBV7-3 to TRBJ1-1; 9 bases are a match to TRBD1. This CDR3 region has 15 residues. CDR1 and CDR2 from the germline V gene are SGHTA and FQGTGA. V shed 4 bases, J shed 4 bases, and the junction held 7 bases outside the gene matches. CDR3 DNA: TGTGCCAGCAGCTCCGTCGGACAGGGGAGCACTGAAGCTTTCTTT. Translating it yields CASSSVGQGSTEAFF.

J is TRBJ2-3 and V is TRBV6-1, with D possibly TRBD2 on 5 matching bases. The germline V and J ends were trimmed by 3 bases and 5 bases, with 12 bases remaining between them. Germline V gene lookup returns CDR1 MNHNS and CDR2 SASEGT. The CDR3 runs to 14 residues. CDR3 coding DNA: TGTGCCAGCAGTGAGAGGGATAGAGGAGATACGCAGTATTTT. The encoded protein is CASSERDRGDTQYF.

The rearrangement uses TRBV6-1 and TRBJ2-2, with D possibly TRBD2 on 5 matching bases. This CDR3 has 18 residues. Trimming pared 0 bases from V and 4 bases from J, leaving 18 bases between. Germline CDR1 is MNHNS and CDR2 is SASEGT. This CDR3 is CASSEALLILGGTGELFF. DNA of the CDR3: TGTGCCAGCAGTGAAGCGCTTCTGATCCTTGGAGGCACCGGGGAGCTGTTTTTT.

This clone has only one observation. The rearrangement links TRBV29-1 to TRBJ2-3; D may be TRBD1 (5 bases). There are 14 residues in the CDR3. Germline CDR1 reads SQVTM; CDR2 reads ANQGSEA. Deletions cut 7 bases from V and 2 bases from J, with 16 bases between. CDR3 amino acids: CSASSLGLTDTQYF. As DNA, the CDR3 is TGCAGCGCTTCTTCCCTGGGGCTCACAGATACGCAGTATTTT.

The CDR3 region has the DNA TGCAGTGCAAGGGGGAACACTGAAGCTTTCTTT. This encodes CSARGNTEAFF. The V call is TRBV20-1, the J call TRBJ1-1; the D gene is possibly TRBD1 (5 bases). The CDR3 spans 11 residues. Germline lookup yields CDR1 DFQATT and CDR2 SNEGSKA (reference sequence). Trimming left V 6 bases short and J 1 base short, with 6 bases between.

The rearrangement joins TRBV14 to TRBJ2-7; 8 bases map to TRBD1. Trimming removed 0 bases from V and 12 bases from J; junction bases left unmatched: 7. The CDR3 length is 13 residues. Germline CDR1 reads SGHDN; CDR2 reads FVKESK. For the CDR3, the DNA is TGTGCCAGCAGCCAAGAGGACAGGGTCCCGTCGTACTTC. It encodes CASSQEDRVPSYF.

The chain is built from TRBV6-6 and TRBJ2-3; TRBD1 agrees at 10 bases. CDR3 length: 15 amino acids. The trim removed 6 bases at V and 5 bases at J, leaving 8 bases unmatched. Germline V gives CDR1 MNHNY, CDR2 SVGAGI (reference sequence). CDR3 in amino acids: CASSSGQGIKDTQYF. CDR3 in DNA: TGTGCCAGCAGCTCGGGACAGGGGATTAAAGATACGCAGTATTTT.

The CDR3 loop reads CASGGNLYNEQFF. The CDR3 region has the DNA TGTGCCAGCGGGGGGAACCTCTACAATGAGCAGTTCTTC. The chain employs TRBV7-2 and TRBJ2-1; D possibly corresponds to TRBD2 (6 bases). The CDR3 has 13 residues. In germline, CDR1 is SGHTA, CDR2 FQGNSA. V lost 8 bases, J lost 3 bases, and 11 bases lay in between.

This clone was found once. This chain links TRBV10-3 with TRBJ2-5; 11 bases match TRBD2. Trimming cost V 11 bases and J 2 bases; bases outside gene matches: 10. The CDR3 is 15 residues long. Germline assignment: CDR1 ENHRY and CDR2 SYGVKD. CDR3 nucleotide sequence: TGTGCCTCAGAGCCCGCTAGCGGGGGGCAAGAGACCCAGTACTTC. As protein: CASEPASGGQETQYF.

V is TRBV5-1 and J is TRBJ2-3, with 7 positions matching TRBD1. The CDR3 runs 13 residues. The germline gives CDR1 SGHRS, CDR2 YFSETQ. Losses at the gene ends were 3 bases for V and 4 bases for J; bases not matched to a gene: 2. The CDR3 spells CASSWDSPDTQYF. The CDR3 nucleotides read TGCGCCAGCAGCTGGGACAGCCCAGATACGCAGTATTTT.

The rearrangement links TRBV28 to TRBJ2-2, with D hard to call. Germline V CDR1 and CDR2: MDHEN, SYDVKM. The CDR3 has 16 amino acids. V shed 8 bases and J shed 0 bases, with 16 bases lying between them. The DNA of the CDR3 is TGTGCCAGCTTCGGAGCTCTACGAGCGAACACCGGGGAGCTGTTTTTT. This encodes CASFGALRANTGELFF.